This T cell receptor (beta chain) emerged from a study of cytomegalovirus exposure and HLA in healthy donors. Findings of the study overall: In a later analysis, CMV-associated beta chains were mostly HLA-associated, it appeared. The authors later found HLA-associated TCR beta chains more clonally expanded than equally common others. TCR beta chains numbering more than 150 were designated cytomegalovirus-associated.

As to this clone: Its antigen is undetermined.

V shed 3 bases and J 6 bases; nucleotides not matched to a gene: 8. Germline assignment: CDR1 SQVTM and CDR2 ANQGSEA. This CDR3 region has 14 residues. With 60 Vbeta and 13 Jbeta primers, the PCR was carried out. Produced via immunoSEQ multiplex PCR; TCRdb's table is partial and in-frame only. The sample lists some 80,000 clones; around 78% were seen once. V usage is TRBV29-1 and J usage is TRBJ1-1, with 9 bases that match TRBD1. Specimen: PBMCs. The TCR sequence derives from a man aged 18 to 29 in good health and CMV-seropositive. The CDR3 DNA reads as TGCAGCGTTGACTTAGGGACAGGGAAGGCTGAAGCTTTCTTT. Translating gives CSVDLGTGKAEAFF.